This TCR beta chain emerged from a study of TIL therapy for anti-PD-1-resistant metastatic lung cancer. Turning to the study itself: Tumors had a median PD-L1 proportion score of 6%. Tumors carried a median 1.5 non-synonymous mutations per megabase.

The libraries were made with immunoSEQ v3. Some clones are missing from TCRdb's copy, which holds only in-frame ones; the method was immunoSEQ multiplex PCR. The sample lists 50,000 or so clones, around three quarters occurring once. Time point noted: pre-treatment sample, taken before nivolumab and TIL therapy. Stage 4 NSCLC adults joined between late 2017 and 2020. Trimming took off 2 bases at V and 8 bases at J, with 13 bases between the two ends. The CDR3 contains 13 residues. CDR1 is SGHDT, CDR2 YYEEEE, per germline. The chain carries TRBV5-6 and TRBJ1-2; D not resolved. The receptor comes from a woman aged 30 to 85 with non-small cell lung cancer. Sample: blood, taken at baseline. As DNA, the CDR3 is TGTGCCAGCAGCTTTTACGGGGTGGGCGGCTACACCTTC. This translates into CASSFYGVGGYTF.